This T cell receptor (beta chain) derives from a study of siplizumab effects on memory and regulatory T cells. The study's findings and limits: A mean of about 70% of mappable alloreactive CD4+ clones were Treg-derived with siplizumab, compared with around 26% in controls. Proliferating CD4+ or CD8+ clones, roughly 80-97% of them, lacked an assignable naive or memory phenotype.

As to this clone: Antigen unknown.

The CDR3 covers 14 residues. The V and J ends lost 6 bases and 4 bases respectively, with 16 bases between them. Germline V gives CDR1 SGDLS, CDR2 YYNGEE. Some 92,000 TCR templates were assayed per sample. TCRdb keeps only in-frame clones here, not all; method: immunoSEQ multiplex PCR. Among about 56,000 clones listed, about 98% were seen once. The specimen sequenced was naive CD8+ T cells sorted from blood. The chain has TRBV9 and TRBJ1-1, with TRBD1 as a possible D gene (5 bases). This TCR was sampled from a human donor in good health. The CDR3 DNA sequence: TGTGCCAGCACCACCGTGGGGGTCGGCACTGAAGCTTTCTTT. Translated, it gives CASTTVGVGTEAFF. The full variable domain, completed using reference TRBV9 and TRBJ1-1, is DSGVTQTPKHLITATGQRVTLRCSPRSGDLSVYWYQQSLDQGLQFLIQYYNGEERAKGNILERFSAQQFPDLHSELNLSSLELGDSALYFCASTTVGVGTEAFFGQGTRLTVV.